Listed here are 29 T cell receptor beta chains from one sample, sequenced in a study of blood T cell repertoires in COVID-19. Generated by immunoSEQ multiplex PCR, the TCRdb table keeps only in-frame clones and is missing some. The table shows 240,000 or so clones, with approximately 83% occurring only once. The sequenced material came from peripheral blood. Receptors were obtained from a man aged 25 to 40 who had recovered from COVID-19.

J is TRBJ1-2 and V is TRBV3-1 (or the pseudogene TRBV3-2); D ambiguous. Trimming removed 4 bases from V and 10 bases from J, with 22 bases in between. CDR3 length: 15 amino acids. Per the germline V gene, CDR1 is LGHDT and CDR2 is YNNKEL (reference sequence). The DNA for the CDR3 is TGTGCCAGCAGCCCGCTTCCGGGAGCCCTTGACGCCTACACCTTC. It translates to CASSPLPGALDAYTF.

The J gene is TRBJ2-3, the V gene TRBV5-1; 8 nucleotides line up with TRBD1. Germline V gene lookup returns CDR1 SGHRS and CDR2 YFSETQ. V dropped 4 bases and J dropped 5; count of bases not matched to a gene: 9. The CDR3 is 15 residues long. The CDR3 reads CASSIRQGMEDTQYF. Here the CDR3 DNA reads TGCGCCAGCAGCATTCGACAGGGGATGGAAGATACGCAGTATTTT.

This clone was found a few times. This rearrangement joins TRBV2 to TRBJ1-4; D is perhaps TRBD1 (5 bases). CDR1 is SNHLY and CDR2 is FYNNEI in the germline V gene. V lost 3 bases and J 4 bases, leaving 9 bases between the germline ends. This CDR3 is built from 14 residues. The CDR3 region is CASSDGRDNEKLFF. As DNA, the CDR3 is TGTGCCAGCAGTGACGGCAGGGATAATGAAAAACTGTTTTTT.

This chain uses TRBV28 with TRBJ1-2, with 10 bases that match TRBD1. The CDR3 is 14 amino acids. V trimming: 6 bases; J trimming: 5 bases; junction bases outside the gene matches: 6. Germline loops: CDR1 MDHEN, CDR2 SYDVKM. The CDR3 region is CASRSGQGRYGYTF. CDR3 in DNA: TGTGCCAGCAGGTCGGGACAGGGGAGATATGGCTACACCTTC.

This chain joins TRBV7-9 and TRBJ1-1; 7 nucleotides line up with TRBD1. CDR1 and CDR2 from the germline V gene are SEHNR and FQNEAQ (reference sequence). The CDR3 consists of 15 residues. The V gene end was trimmed by 7 bases and the J gene end by 1 base; junction bases not matched to a gene: 9. CDR3 amino acids: CASTAPGQRNTEAFF. As DNA, the CDR3 is TGTGCCAGCACCGCTCCGGGACAGAGGAACACTGAAGCTTTCTTT.

V usage is TRBV2 and J usage is TRBJ2-7, with 9 nucleotides matching TRBD2. This CDR3 contains 19 residues. Losses at the gene ends were 1 base for V and 0 bases for J; bases not matched to a gene: 13. Germline V CDR1 and CDR2: SNHLY, FYNNEI. The CDR3 nucleotides are TGTGCCAGCAGTGAAGTTACTAGCGGGTCGCACCCTTTCTCCTACGAGCAGTACGTC. Protein sequence: CASSEVTSGSHPFSYEQYV.

This chain joins TRBV27 and TRBJ2-1; the match to TRBD2 covers 7 bases. J lost 8 bases, V lost 7 bases, and 11 bases had no gene match. Germline assignment: CDR1 MNHEY and CDR2 SMNVEV (reference sequence). The CDR3 consists of 14 residues. The CDR3 loop is CASTPRGGTDEQFF. CDR3 nucleotide sequence: TGTGCCAGCACCCCCCGGGGAGGGACGGATGAGCAGTTCTTC.

This chain connects TRBV9 to TRBJ2-5, with D hard to call. Trimming removed 1 base at V and 5 bases at J, with 12 bases between. The germline V gene encodes CDR1 SGDLS and CDR2 YYNGEE. The CDR3 is 14 residues long. The chain's CDR3 is CASSVIGEWETQYF. The CDR3 bases are TGTGCCAGCAGCGTAATCGGAGAGTGGGAGACCCAGTACTTC.

The chain carries TRBV14 and TRBJ2-2; no reliable D call. Germline V gene data show CDR1 as SGHDN and CDR2 as FVKESK. This CDR3 spans 14 amino acids. V lost 1 base and J lost 5, with 8 bases in between. DNA for the CDR3: TGTGCCAGCAGCCAAGGAGGTCCTACCGGGGAGCTGTTTTTT. As protein: CASSQGGPTGELFF.

The rearrangement links TRBV27 to TRBJ1-2, with D tentatively TRBD1 (6 bases). The length of the CDR3 is 14 residues. V dropped 2 bases and J dropped 5 bases, with 12 bases sitting between them. The germline V gene has CDR1 MNHEY and CDR2 SMNVEV (reference sequence). This CDR3 reads CASSLRDKTYGYTF. The CDR3 nucleotides are TGTGCCAGCAGTTTAAGGGACAAGACTTATGGCTACACCTTC.

This clone appeared once. In DNA, the CDR3 is TGTGCCAGCCTAGGCCCGGACAGGGGGCTAAGCACAGATACGCAGTATTTT. Protein: CASLGPDRGLSTDTQYF. This rearrangement joins TRBV28 to TRBJ2-3, with 11 bases identical to TRBD1. After removal of 8 bases from V and 0 bases from J, the junction contained 10 bases not matched to a gene. The CDR3 spans 17 residues. Germline values: CDR1 MDHEN, CDR2 SYDVKM.

The table lists this clone with a few counts. CDR3 loop: CASRQDRGSQPQHF. The CDR3 DNA reads TGTGCCAGTAGACAGGACAGGGGAAGCCAGCCCCAGCATTTT. This sequence joins TRBV19 and TRBJ1-5; 9 bases agree with TRBD1. The germline V gene encodes CDR1 LNHDA and CDR2 SQIVND (reference sequence). V dropped 6 bases and J dropped 7; count of bases not matched to a gene: 7. The CDR3 is made up of 14 amino acids.

The rearrangement links TRBV5-8 to TRBJ1-1; D remains ambiguous. The CDR3 totals 17 residues. The germline CDR1 and CDR2 sequences are SGHTS and YDEGEE. Trimming cost V 0 bases and J 0 bases, with 15 bases left between them. CDR3 sequence reads: CASSLVWGAQMNTEAFF. For the CDR3, the DNA is TGTGCCAGCAGCTTGGTATGGGGAGCCCAAATGAACACTGAAGCTTTCTTT.

The chain links TRBV5-5 to TRBJ2-5, with D tentatively TRBD2 (5 bases). V dropped 2 bases and J dropped 5 bases, with 16 bases sitting between them. The CDR3 has 15 residues. From germline, CDR1 is SGHKS and CDR2 YYEKEE (reference sequence). The CDR3 protein is CASSFGEGSLETQYF. The CDR3 bases are TGTGCCAGCAGCTTCGGAGAGGGCAGTTTGGAGACCCAGTACTTC.

The chain uses TRBV3-1 (or the pseudogene TRBV3-2) and TRBJ1-5; TRBD1 is a possible D gene (5 bases). V was cut by 0 bases and J by 3 bases, with 9 bases left in between. The CDR3 is made up of 15 amino acids. Looked up from germline, CDR1 is LGHDT and CDR2 is YNNKEL (reference sequence). The CDR3: CASSQDTTVNQPQHF. The CDR3 nucleotides are TGTGCCAGCAGCCAAGATACGACAGTCAATCAGCCCCAGCATTTT.

This rearrangement joins TRBV9 to TRBJ1-1, with TRBD1 as a possible D gene (6 bases). Germline V gene sequence: CDR1 SGDLS, CDR2 YYNGEE. Trimming removed 0 bases at V and 4 bases at J, with 13 bases between. This CDR3 spans 15 amino acids. Here the CDR3 reads CASSVDAGEGTEAFF. The CDR3 DNA sequence: TGTGCCAGCAGCGTAGATGCAGGGGAGGGCACTGAAGCTTTCTTT.

The sample holds a few counts of this clone. The chain uses TRBV7-8 and TRBJ2-7; 8 bases line up with TRBD2. After removal of 4 bases from V and 0 bases from J, the junction contained 5 bases not matched to a gene. This CDR3 is 15 amino acids long. CDR1 SGHVS and CDR2 FQNEAQ come from the germline V gene. CDR3 sequence (DNA): TGTGCCAGCAGCTCGTTAGCGGGGAGCTCCTACGAGCAGTACTTC. Its protein is CASSSLAGSSYEQYF.

V and J are TRBV3-1 (or the pseudogene TRBV3-2) and TRBJ2-1, with unresolved D. The CDR3 runs 13 residues. V was clipped by 4 bases and J by 9 bases, with 13 bases between them. CDR1 and CDR2 from the germline V gene are LGHDT and YNNKEL (reference sequence). CDR3 loop: CASSPALTGEQFF. The DNA of the CDR3 is TGTGCCAGCAGCCCAGCCCTAACGGGTGAGCAGTTCTTC.

This clone was counted only a few times. The chain links TRBV6-2 or TRBV6-3 to TRBJ1-1; 7 bases are shared with TRBD1. Germline CDR1 reads MNHEY; CDR2 reads SVGEGT. V trimming: 2 bases; J trimming: 1 base; junction bases outside the gene matches: 4. CDR3 length: 15 amino acids. CDR3 amino acids: CASSYREGANTEAFF. DNA of the CDR3: TGTGCCAGCAGTTACCGGGAGGGGGCGAACACTGAAGCTTTCTTT.

The DNA of the CDR3 is TGCGCCAGCAGCATGGGACAGCCGGCAGATACGCAGTATTTT. It is translated as CASSMGQPADTQYF. The rearrangement links TRBV5-1 to TRBJ2-3, with TRBD1 matching 7 bases. The germline CDR1 and CDR2 sequences are SGHRS and YFSETQ. V dropped 4 bases and J dropped 4; count of bases not matched to a gene: 6. The CDR3 length is 14 residues.

The chain joins TRBV5-1 to TRBJ1-2, with D maybe TRBD1 (5 bases). Trimming stripped 3 bases from V and 5 bases from J, with 5 bases between. The CDR3 consists of 11 residues. From germline, CDR1 is SGHRS and CDR2 YFSETQ. In DNA, the CDR3 is TGCGCCAGCAGCTCAGGGTATGGCTACACCTTC. Protein product: CASSSGYGYTF.

Points on this clone: The same CDR3 arises from other DNA sequences in this sample as well. The chain has TRBV6-4 and TRBJ2-3, with D possibly matching TRBD1 (6 bases). Germline CDR1 and CDR2: MRHNA and SNTAGT. V was clipped by 0 bases and J by 1 base, with 8 bases between them. This CDR3 contains 15 residues. DNA for the CDR3: TGTGCCAGCAGTGACTCGTCAGGGGGCACAGATACGCAGTATTTT. Residues: CASSDSSGGTDTQYF.

This clone showed up just once. The chain links TRBV4-1 to TRBJ2-6; D possibly corresponds to TRBD2 (6 bases). With 0 bases removed from V and 0 bases from J, the gap between germline ends came to 18 bases. Germline V lookup: CDR1 MGHRA, CDR2 YSYEKL. The CDR3 has 20 residues. CDR3 protein: CASSQDGSGTLTSGANVLTF. In nucleotides, the CDR3 is TGCGCCAGCAGCCAAGATGGATCAGGGACTCTTACCTCTGGGGCCAACGTCCTGACTTTC.

The chain employs TRBV7-3 and TRBJ2-1; 8 bases align to TRBD2. The CDR3 runs 14 residues. From germline, CDR1 is SGHTA and CDR2 FQGTGA. V was clipped by 5 bases and J by 7 bases; unmatched bases: 7. The CDR3 is CASSRLAFGNEQFF. In DNA, the CDR3 is TGTGCCAGCAGCCGACTAGCGTTTGGGAATGAGCAGTTCTTC.

This clone has a count of ten or more. In DNA, the CDR3 is TGTGCCAGCAGCCCGGGTGGGGCTAGTGCAAAACTGTTTTTT. This encodes CASSPGGASAKLFF. The J gene is TRBJ1-4, the V gene TRBV14, with a tentative D call TRBD1 (5 bases). Germline CDR1 SGHDN, CDR2 FVKESK. The V and J ends lost 4 bases and 10 bases respectively, with 16 bases between them. The CDR3 totals 14 residues.

This chain joins TRBV10-3 and TRBJ2-5; 12 nucleotides align to TRBD1. This CDR3 spans 13 amino acids. Germline CDR1 reads ENHRY; CDR2 reads SYGVKD. In nucleotides, the CDR3 is TGTGGCACCGGGACAGGGGGCCAGGAGACCCAGTACTTC. Residues: CGTGTGGQETQYF.

This chain uses TRBV6-1 with TRBJ1-5, with 7 positions matching TRBD1. The CDR3 is made up of 15 amino acids. Germline trimming cut 3 bases from V and 5 bases from J; bases unmatched to any gene: 7. The V gene's germline CDR1 is MNHNS and CDR2 SASEGT. The CDR3 DNA follows: TGTGCCAGCAGTGAGTCGACAGGGAGATATCAGCCCCAGCATTTT. Encoded protein: CASSESTGRYQPQHF.

The chain employs TRBV6-2 or TRBV6-3 and TRBJ2-1, with 11 bases aligning to TRBD2. The junction had 8 bases not matched to a gene; V was cut back by 6 bases and J by 7 bases. The germline gives CDR1 MNHEY, CDR2 SVGEGT. The CDR3 length is 15 residues. CDR3 amino acids: CASSGPGLAVNEQFF. The DNA of the CDR3 is TGTGCCAGCAGCGGCCCGGGACTAGCGGTTAATGAGCAGTTCTTC.

This chain links TRBV19 with TRBJ2-1; possible D gene TRBD1, 6 bases. Per the germline V gene, CDR1 is LNHDA and CDR2 is SQIVND (reference sequence). The V end was cut by 7 bases, the J end by 6 bases, with 10 bases between. The CDR3 loop spans 12 amino acids. CDR3 nucleotides: TGTGCCAGTACCGGCAGGGGCAATGAGCAGTTCTTC. Protein: CASTGRGNEQFF.